A single sample is the source of the 25 T cell receptor beta chains below, sequenced in a study of radiotherapy plus CTLA-4 blockade in lung cancer. Using immunoSEQ multiplex PCR, the repertoire was profiled, and TCRdb retains in-frame clones only, with some absent. This sample has more than 95,000 clones, with approximately 75% found just once. Sequencing used peripheral blood, obtained from a patient treated with radiotherapy plus ipilimumab. These receptors were taken from a human donor with non-small cell lung cancer who had a partial response to radiotherapy plus ipilimumab. Some clones in this sample may be carry-over from other donors' samples.

This rearrangement joins TRBV4-3 to TRBJ1-6, with 8 nucleotides matching TRBD1. This CDR3 comprises 15 residues. V lost 1 base and J lost 8; bases outside the gene matches: 4. The germline V gene encodes CDR1 LGHNA and CDR2 YSLEER. CDR3 coding DNA: TGCGCCAGCAGCCAAGTTCGGACAGGGCATTCACCCCTCCACTTT. Translating it yields CASSQVRTGHSPLHF.

V is TRBV11-2 and J is TRBJ2-7; 10 bases agree with TRBD1. The germline V gene encodes CDR1 SGHAT and CDR2 FQNNGV. This CDR3 spans 15 amino acids. With 4 bases clipped from V and 5 bases from J, the junction kept 8 bases outside the gene matches. CDR3 sequence reads: CASSSRQGASHEQYF. CDR3 coding DNA: TGTGCCAGCAGCTCCCGACAGGGGGCAAGCCACGAGCAGTACTTC.

The chain carries TRBV28 and TRBJ2-1; 12 bases align to TRBD2. The germline V gene has CDR1 MDHEN and CDR2 SYDVKM. Unmatched junction bases numbered 8, after V lost 1 base and J lost 7 bases. This CDR3 comprises 17 residues. CDR3 residues: CASSLSRTSGKTNEQFF. In nucleotides, the CDR3 is TGTGCCAGCAGTTTATCTCGGACTAGCGGGAAAACGAATGAGCAGTTCTTC. Based on the CDR3 plus reference TRBV28 and TRBJ2-1, the full variable domain is DVKVTQSSRYLVKRTGEKVFLECVQDMDHENMFWYRQDPGLGLRLIYFSYDVKMKEKGDIPEGYSVSREKKERFSLILESASTNQTSMYLCASSLSRTSGKTNEQFFGPGTRLTVL.

The chain uses TRBV28 and TRBJ1-5; 8 nucleotides align to TRBD1. The CDR3 runs to 15 residues. CDR1 is MDHEN and CDR2 is SYDVKM in the germline V gene. The ends lost 6 bases at V and 4 bases at J; junction bases unmatched: 8. CDR3 sequence: CASRGGTGLNQPQHF. Written as DNA, the CDR3 is TGTGCCAGCAGAGGGGGGACAGGACTTAATCAGCCCCAGCATTTT. Complete variable domain (other parts from reference TRBV28 and TRBJ1-5): DVKVTQSSRYLVKRTGEKVFLECVQDMDHENMFWYRQDPGLGLRLIYFSYDVKMKEKGDIPEGYSVSREKKERFSLILESASTNQTSMYLCASRGGTGLNQPQHFGDGTRLSIL.

This rearrangement joins TRBV27 to TRBJ2-1, with 7 bases matching TRBD2. J lost 11 bases, V lost 5 bases, and 15 bases had no gene match. Germline CDR1 is MNHEY and CDR2 is SMNVEV (reference sequence). The CDR3 loop spans 15 amino acids. The CDR3 region is CASSPLSGIGLKQFF. The DNA for the CDR3 is TGTGCCAGCAGTCCACTCAGCGGGATAGGACTTAAGCAGTTCTTC.

J is TRBJ2-5 and V is TRBV7-3; TRBD1 might be the D (5 bases). V lost 1 base and J lost 1, with 10 bases in between. The germline gives CDR1 SGHTA, CDR2 FQGTGA. The CDR3 loop spans 15 amino acids. The CDR3 here is CASSLMGQPQETQYF. The CDR3 coding sequence is TGTGCCAGCAGCTTAATGGGGCAGCCCCAAGAGACCCAGTACTTC.

V usage is TRBV6-5 and J usage is TRBJ2-7; 8 bases align to TRBD2. The CDR3 spans 15 residues. CDR1 MNHEY and CDR2 SVGAGI come from the germline V gene. V lost 5 bases and J lost 2; bases outside the gene matches: 8. The chain's CDR3 is CASSRGGGRTYEQYF. The CDR3 DNA reads as TGTGCCAGCAGTCGAGGCGGGGGGCGAACCTACGAGCAGTACTTC.

The chain is built from TRBV6-1 and TRBJ1-5; D is uncertain. The germline V gene encodes CDR1 MNHNS and CDR2 SASEGT. Trimming shortened V by 10 bases and J by 4 bases, and 14 bases separated the two germline ends. The CDR3 contains 13 residues. In DNA, the CDR3 is TGTGCCACCGGGAGGCAAGATAATCAGCCCCAGCATTTT. This translates into CATGRQDNQPQHF.

V gene TRBV9 combines with J gene TRBJ1-4; no clear D. This CDR3 is built from 15 residues. Germline CDR1 is SGDLS and CDR2 is YYNGEE. V was pared by 0 bases and J by 4 bases, with 10 bases between. CDR3 DNA sequence: TGTGCCAGCAGCGTAGGGCCAGCGCGTAATGAAAAACTGTTTTTT. The encoded protein is CASSVGPARNEKLFF.

There are a few counts of this clone. The V and J genes are TRBV9 and TRBJ2-5; D is ambiguous. The CDR3 extends over 13 amino acids. V lost 0 bases and J 4 bases, leaving 7 bases between the germline ends. Looked up from germline, CDR1 is SGDLS and CDR2 is YYNGEE. The CDR3 DNA reads as TGTGCCAGCAGCGTAGAACACGTAGAGACCCAGTACTTC. Protein sequence: CASSVEHVETQYF.

The chain employs TRBV9 and TRBJ2-7; D is perhaps TRBD2 (6 bases). Germline assignment: CDR1 SGDLS and CDR2 YYNGEE. The germline V and J ends were trimmed by 0 bases and 6 bases, with 22 bases remaining between them. This CDR3 is built from 17 residues. The CDR3: CASSVGGVGEAGREQYF. The CDR3 nucleotides read TGTGCCAGCAGCGTAGGAGGGGTGGGGGAGGCAGGCCGCGAGCAGTACTTC.

This chain connects TRBV4-3 to TRBJ2-2; 12 bases align to TRBD1. Germline V gene lookup returns CDR1 LGHNA and CDR2 YSLEER. After removal of 0 bases from V and 6 bases from J, the junction contained 14 bases not matched to a gene. The CDR3 contains 20 residues. CDR3 amino acids: CASSQDREGTGGAKAGELFF. The CDR3 nucleotides are TGCGCCAGCAGCCAAGATCGTGAAGGGACAGGGGGCGCCAAGGCCGGGGAGCTGTTTTTT.

The chain has TRBV19 and TRBJ1-5; D is ambiguous. Per the germline V gene, CDR1 is LNHDA and CDR2 is SQIVND (reference sequence). The CDR3 length is 13 residues. V lost 4 bases and J lost 4, with 8 bases in between. The CDR3 spells CASSRRINQPQHF. CDR3 DNA sequence: TGTGCCAGTAGTAGGCGGATAAATCAGCCCCAGCATTTT.

This clone has a handful of counts. The same CDR3 can be traced to other DNA sequences in this sample. In DNA, the CDR3 is TGTGCCAGTAGTCGGGGGGCGAGCTCCTACAATGAGCAGTTCTTC. Its protein product is CASSRGASSYNEQFF. The chain is built from TRBV19 and TRBJ2-1, with D tentatively TRBD2 (7 bases). This CDR3 is 15 amino acids long. From germline, CDR1 is LNHDA and CDR2 SQIVND (reference sequence). Between the trimmed V and J ends, which lost 5 bases and 0 bases, there was a span of 11 bases.

The V call is TRBV23-1, the J call TRBJ1-1; 7 nucleotides line up with TRBD1. TRBV23-1 is filed as an ORF, its function uncertain. The V gene end was trimmed by 3 bases and the J gene end by 0 bases; junction bases not matched to a gene: 7. The CDR3 totals 16 residues. CDR3 nucleotides: TGCGCCAGCAGTCATTCAGGGGGAAACATGAACACTGAAGCTTTCTTT. Translated: CASSHSGGNMNTEAFF.

The rearrangement joins TRBV18 to TRBJ2-5, with D perhaps matching TRBD1 (6 bases). Germline-derived CDR1 and CDR2 are KGHSH and LQKENI. Deletions cut 5 bases from V and 0 bases from J, with 13 bases between. CDR3 length equals 15 residues. The CDR3 is CASSFGGQYQETQYF. CDR3 coding DNA: TGTGCCAGCTCATTTGGCGGACAGTACCAAGAGACCCAGTACTTC.

V is TRBV9 and J is TRBJ1-2; a possible D gene is TRBD1 (6 bases). V lost 2 bases and J 0 bases, leaving 26 bases between the germline ends. The germline gives CDR1 SGDLS, CDR2 YYNGEE. CDR3 size: 20 residues. The CDR3 DNA sequence: TGTGCCAGCAGCGTTCGCTTGGGGGGGCCCGAGGCGGGATCTAACTATGGCTACACCTTC. Translating gives CASSVRLGGPEAGSNYGYTF.

V gene TRBV29-1 combines with J gene TRBJ2-3, with D possibly TRBD1 on 5 matching bases. The CDR3 contains 13 residues. The ends were cut back, 2 bases at V and 3 bases at J, with 9 bases in the middle. CDR1 and CDR2 from the germline V gene are SQVTM and ANQGSEA. The CDR3 coding sequence is TGCAGCGTTGAAAAGGGGCGGACAGATACGCAGTATTTT. Translated: CSVEKGRTDTQYF.

This clone appeared many times. The genes are TRBV7-3 and TRBJ2-2; TRBD2 is a possible D gene (5 bases). The CDR3 is made up of 14 amino acids. Trimming removed 8 bases at V and 4 bases at J, with 14 bases between. Germline V gives CDR1 SGHTA, CDR2 FQGTGA. CDR3 region: CASQSQRGTGELFF. In nucleotides, the CDR3 is TGTGCCAGCCAATCCCAACGGGGCACCGGGGAGCTGTTTTTT.

The V call is TRBV5-5, the J call TRBJ2-7; 10 positions match TRBD1. Germline V gene lookup returns CDR1 SGHKS and CDR2 YYEKEE (reference sequence). V lost 0 bases to trimming and J lost 3 bases; unmatched junction nucleotides: 3. The CDR3 length is 15 residues. CDR3 DNA: TGTGCCAGCAGCTTGGTTGGGACAGGGGACTACGAGCAGTACTTC. Residues: CASSLVGTGDYEQYF.

This chain connects TRBV7-2 to TRBJ2-7; perhaps TRBD1 as D (5 bases). Trimming stripped 3 bases from V and 0 bases from J, with 9 bases between. Germline assignment: CDR1 SGHTA and CDR2 FQGNSA. The CDR3 contains 14 residues. The CDR3 coding sequence is TGTGCCAGCAGCTTTATAGACAGCTCCTACGAGCAGTACTTC. It yields the protein CASSFIDSSYEQYF.

The chain joins TRBV6-1 to TRBJ2-3; weak D call: TRBD2 (7 bases). V shed 4 bases and J shed 6 bases, with 14 bases lying between them. In germline, CDR1 is MNHNS, CDR2 SASEGT. The CDR3 extends over 14 amino acids. CDR3 DNA: TGTGCCAGCAGTGTAAGGGGGGGCTCGGATACGCAGTATTTT. Its translation: CASSVRGGSDTQYF.

V gene TRBV7-9 combines with J gene TRBJ2-3, with 7 positions matching TRBD2. This CDR3 is 16 amino acids long. V shed 1 base, J shed 3 bases, and the junction held 7 bases outside the gene matches. The germline V gene encodes CDR1 SEHNR and CDR2 FQNEAQ (reference sequence). The CDR3 bases are TGTGCCAGCAGCTTAGATGGGTCAGCGGGGACAGATACGCAGTATTTT. Its translation: CASSLDGSAGTDTQYF. Complete variable domain (other parts from reference TRBV7-9 and TRBJ2-3): DTGVSQNPRHKITKRGQNVTFRCDPISEHNRLYWYRQTLGQGPEFLTYFQNEAQLEKSRLLSDRFSAERPKGSFSTLEIQRTEQGDSAMYLCASSLDGSAGTDTQYFGPGTRLTVL.

This clone has a handful of counts. The chain is built from TRBV5-1 and TRBJ1-3; 7 bases match TRBD1. Trimming cost V 0 bases and J 3 bases; bases outside gene matches: 6. The CDR3 consists of 16 residues. Germline loops: CDR1 SGHRS, CDR2 YFSETQ. Here the CDR3 DNA reads TGCGCCAGCAGCTTGGCCGAGGGGGCTCGTGGAAACACCATATATTTT. This translates into CASSLAEGARGNTIYF.

This chain uses TRBV7-9 with TRBJ1-2; TRBD1 matches at 11 bases. V lost 2 bases and J lost 4; bases outside the gene matches: 3. The CDR3 covers 15 residues. Germline values: CDR1 SEHNR, CDR2 FQNEAQ (reference sequence). DNA for the CDR3: TGTGCCAGCAGCTTACTGGGACAGGGGGTCTATGGCTACACCTTC. Amino acids: CASSLLGQGVYGYTF.